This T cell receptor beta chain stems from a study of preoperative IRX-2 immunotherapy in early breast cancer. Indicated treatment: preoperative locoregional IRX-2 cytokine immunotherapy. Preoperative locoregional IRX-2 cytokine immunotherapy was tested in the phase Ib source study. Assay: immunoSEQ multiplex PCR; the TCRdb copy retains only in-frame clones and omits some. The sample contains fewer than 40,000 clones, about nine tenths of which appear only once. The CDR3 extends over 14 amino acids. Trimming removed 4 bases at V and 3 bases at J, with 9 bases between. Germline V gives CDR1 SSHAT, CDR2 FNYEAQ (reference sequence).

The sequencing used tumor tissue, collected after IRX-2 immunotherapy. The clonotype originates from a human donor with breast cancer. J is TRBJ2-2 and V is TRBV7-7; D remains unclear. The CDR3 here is CASSSTGYTGELFF. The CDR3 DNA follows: TGTGCCAGCAGCTCCACCGGTTACACCGGGGAGCTGTTTTTT.